The T cell receptor beta chain described here comes from a study of T cells after yellow fever vaccination. Across the whole study: For low cell numbers, libraries were made with SMART-Seq v4 Ultra Low Input.

A remark on this clonotype: What it binds is unknown.

Study results and limitations: Most clones from primary vaccination were detected again post-booster (around 96% CD4, roughly 90% CD8).

TCRdb processed the 5' RACE reads anew with MiXCR; each CDR3 protein has one entry. The sample carries about 340,000 distinct CDR3 sequences, approximately 9% recorded once. The clonotype originates from a man between 18 and 29 years old who received the YFV17D yellow fever vaccine. Sequencing was performed on PBMCs, taken on the day of the first yellow fever vaccination.

The CDR3 nucleotides read TGTGCCAGTAGTATAATTGGCGGGGGCGGTACCGGGGAGCTGTTTTTT. It is translated as CASSIIGGGGTGELFF. V is TRBV19 and J is TRBJ2-2; a weak D match, TRBD2 (7 bases). The length of the CDR3 is 16 residues. Trimming removed 2 bases from V and 5 bases from J, with 15 bases in between. CDR1 LNHDA and CDR2 SQIVND come from the germline V gene (reference sequence). Combining the CDR3 with reference TRBV19 and TRBJ2-2 gives the whole variable domain DGGITQSPKYLFRKEGQNVTLSCEQNLNHDAMYWYRQDPGQGLRLIYYSQIVNDFQKGDIAEGYSVSREKKESFPLTVTSAQKNPTAFYLCASSIIGGGGTGELFFGEGSRLTVL.